This T cell receptor beta chain was recovered during a study of early T cells in non-severe SARS-CoV-2 infection. In the study overall: Unsorted whole blood bulk RNA was sequenced, with unpaired chains.

CDR1 DFQATT and CDR2 SNEGSKA come from the germline V gene (reference sequence). Trimming took 0 bases from V and 5 from J; bases not matched to a gene: 7. The CDR3 is made up of 16 amino acids. This clonotype was picked up many times. Antigen specificity is unknown. Whole-study results and caveats: Lookups in VDJdb leaned toward anti-spike CD8 responses and missed private and CD4 specificities.

Individual cDNA molecules received unique molecular identifiers during library preparation. TCRdb reprocessed the 5' RACE reads with MiXCR, giving one entry per CDR3 protein. Of roughly 41,000 distinct CDR3 sequences in the sample, 5.8% were seen once. Sequencing was done on a sample of whole blood. This clonotype originated in an adult who was a healthcare worker with PCR-confirmed SARS-CoV-2 infection or an uninfected control (not recorded which). The chain is built from TRBV20-1 and TRBJ2-1, with 10 bases that match TRBD1. The DNA for the CDR3 is TGCAGTGCTAGAGAGGTGAAGGGACAGGGGAACAATGAGCAGTTCTTC. It is translated as CSAREVKGQGNNEQFF.